One and the same sample provided the 17 T cell receptor beta chains below, sequenced in a study of control samples from healthy donors and cancer patients. Sequenced by immunoSEQ multiplex PCR; TCRdb stores in-frame clones only, minus some. The sample holds more than 85,000 clones; approximately 90% are singletons and the top ten take 4% to 4.5%. Sequenced material: blood. Receptor source: a human donor in good health. The donor label of this sample is uncertain.

V gene TRBV28 combines with J gene TRBJ1-2, with 9 bases lining up with TRBD1. Germline loops: CDR1 MDHEN, CDR2 SYDVKM. The CDR3 contains 17 residues. Losses at the gene ends were 1 base for V and 7 bases for J; bases not matched to a gene: 13. The CDR3 protein is CASSLSLDLGQGGGYTF. DNA of the CDR3: TGTGCCAGCAGTTTATCCCTCGACCTGGGACAGGGTGGTGGCTACACCTTC.

The chain couples TRBV6-4 to TRBJ1-5, with D uncertain. Germline assignment: CDR1 MRHNA and CDR2 SNTAGT. V lost 3 bases and J 6 bases, leaving 9 bases between the germline ends. The CDR3 extends over 13 amino acids. CDR3 DNA: TGTGCCAGCAGTGAAGGAGCTGGTCAGCCCCAGCATTTT. Encoded protein: CASSEGAGQPQHF.

The chain couples TRBV25-1 to TRBJ2-3; weak D call: TRBD2 (6 bases). Germline V gene sequence: CDR1 MGHDK, CDR2 SYGVNS. The CDR3 runs to 15 residues. V dropped 3 bases and J dropped 2 bases, with 12 bases sitting between them. The CDR3: CASSEWRGFTDTQYF. The CDR3 nucleotides are TGTGCCAGCAGTGAGTGGCGGGGCTTCACAGATACGCAGTATTTT.

J is TRBJ2-1 and V is TRBV4-1; 10 bases align to TRBD1. V shed 5 bases, J shed 7 bases, and the junction held 8 bases outside the gene matches. This CDR3 has 15 residues. Germline CDR1 is MGHRA and CDR2 is YSYEKL. The CDR3 bases are TGCGCCAGCAGCGGCCGACAGGGGGCGGATAATGAGCAGTTCTTC. This encodes CASSGRQGADNEQFF.

The chain links TRBV7-9 to TRBJ1-4; D is unclear. Germline CDR1 and CDR2: SEHNR and FQNEAQ (reference sequence). There are 15 residues in the CDR3. V was trimmed by 1 base and J by 0 bases, leaving 6 bases between them. The CDR3 region has the DNA TGTGCCAGCAGCTTAGGACGCGCAACTAATGAAAAACTGTTTTTT. Translation gives CASSLGRATNEKLFF. Full variable domain (remainder filled in from reference TRBV7-9 and TRBJ1-4): DTGVSQNPRHKITKRGQNVTFRCDPISEHNRLYWYRQTLGQGPEFLTYFQNEAQLEKSRLLSDRFSAERPKGSFSTLEIQRTEQGDSAMYLCASSLGRATNEKLFFGSGTQLSVL.

This chain joins TRBV5-1 and TRBJ2-1, with 10 positions matching TRBD1. This CDR3 has 15 amino acids. Germline CDR1 reads SGHRS; CDR2 reads YFSETQ. The V segment lost 1 base and the J segment 6 bases; nucleotides outside the gene matches: 4. CDR3 in amino acids: CASSLLGQGFNEQFF. DNA for the CDR3: TGCGCCAGCAGCTTGTTGGGACAGGGGTTCAATGAGCAGTTCTTC.

The sample holds one count of this clone. The genes are TRBV5-1 and TRBJ1-2, with no clear D. V was trimmed by 4 bases and J by 4 bases, leaving 14 bases between them. This CDR3 spans 14 amino acids. Germline CDR1 SGHRS, CDR2 YFSETQ. This CDR3 reads CASSIDADPYGYTF. CDR3 DNA: TGCGCCAGCAGCATCGATGCAGATCCCTATGGCTACACCTTC.

The V and J genes are TRBV3-1 (or the pseudogene TRBV3-2) and TRBJ2-1; TRBD1 matches at 9 bases. The CDR3 contains 15 residues. Trimming cost V 4 bases and J 4 bases; bases outside gene matches: 5. Germline CDR1 and CDR2: LGHDT and YNNKEL (reference sequence). CDR3 DNA: TGTGCCAGCAGCCGGGACAGGGTAATGTACAATGAGCAGTTCTTC. Its protein is CASSRDRVMYNEQFF.

This clone was seen only once. The chain employs TRBV4-1 and TRBJ2-7, with 7 bases fitting TRBD1. The CDR3 length is 14 residues. The germline V gene has CDR1 MGHRA and CDR2 YSYEKL. V lost 4 bases to trimming and J lost 6 bases; unmatched junction nucleotides: 9. CDR3 DNA sequence: TGCGCCAGCAGCCCCATTGAAAACAGGGGCGAGCAGTACTTC. Its translation: CASSPIENRGEQYF.

V and J are TRBV9 and TRBJ1-3, with D possibly TRBD1 on 6 matching bases. This CDR3 contains 14 residues. The V end lost 3 bases, the J end lost 4 bases, and 11 bases lay between the germline ends. Germline V CDR1 and CDR2: SGDLS, YYNGEE. The CDR3 DNA sequence: TGTGCCAGCAGCGCAGGGGTCACAGGAAACACCATATATTTT. Translating gives CASSAGVTGNTIYF.

The chain is built from TRBV6-5 and TRBJ1-2; TRBD1 matches at 7 bases. Looked up from germline, CDR1 is MNHEY and CDR2 is SVGAGI. The CDR3 loop spans 15 amino acids. V dropped 5 bases and J dropped 3; count of bases not matched to a gene: 9. The CDR3 reads CASSPWKGAHYGYTF. DNA of the CDR3: TGTGCCAGCAGTCCGTGGAAGGGGGCCCACTATGGCTACACCTTC.

This chain connects TRBV6-2 or TRBV6-3 to TRBJ1-5, with D unresolved. The length of the CDR3 is 15 residues. The V end was cut by 4 bases, the J end by 5 bases, with 15 bases between. CDR1 is MNHEY and CDR2 is SVGEGT in the germline V gene. The chain's CDR3 is CASSSGKDRDQPQHF. CDR3 DNA: TGTGCCAGCAGTTCCGGTAAAGACCGAGATCAGCCCCAGCATTTT.

V is TRBV27 and J is TRBJ1-2; 9 bases are a match to TRBD1. Trimming at V came to 6 bases and at J to 6 bases, leaving 8 bases not matched to a gene. Germline values: CDR1 MNHEY, CDR2 SMNVEV (reference sequence). This CDR3 has 14 amino acids. CDR3 amino acids: CASREVGTGHGYTF. As DNA, the CDR3 is TGTGCCAGCAGAGAAGTTGGGACAGGGCATGGCTACACCTTC.

This clone was seen a few times. The genes are TRBV19 and TRBJ2-5; D gene uncertain. The CDR3 totals 13 residues. Trimming removed 1 base at V and 2 bases at J, with 5 bases between. The germline V gene encodes CDR1 LNHDA and CDR2 SQIVND (reference sequence). The CDR3 DNA sequence: TGTGCCAGTAGTATAGGTGAACAAGAGACCCAGTACTTC. Translating it yields CASSIGEQETQYF.

The CDR3 here is CASGWRNQPQHF. The DNA of the CDR3 is TGTGCTAGTGGTTGGAGAAATCAGCCCCAGCATTTT. The chain carries TRBV12-5 and TRBJ1-5; D is uncertain. The CDR3 sequence is 12 residues long. V dropped 4 bases and J dropped 4 bases, with 5 bases sitting between them. From germline, CDR1 is LGHNT and CDR2 FRNRAP.

The chain uses TRBV10-2 and TRBJ2-3; the D gene is possibly TRBD2 (6 bases). There are 15 residues in the CDR3. Trimming removed 4 bases from V and 0 bases from J, with 11 bases in between. The V gene's germline CDR1 is WSHSY and CDR2 SAAADI. The CDR3 DNA reads TGCGCCAGCAGTGCTGGCGGGGCTAGCACAGATACGCAGTATTTT. Protein: CASSAGGASTDTQYF.

This clone was counted once. The rearrangement joins TRBV6-2 or TRBV6-3 to TRBJ2-3; 12 nucleotides agree with TRBD2. J was trimmed by 3 bases and V by 2 bases; bases with no gene match: 9. This CDR3 has 18 residues. From germline, CDR1 is MNHEY and CDR2 SVGEGT. CDR3 residues: CASSYPSSSGGGTDTQYF. The CDR3 DNA reads TGTGCCAGCAGTTACCCATCTTCTAGCGGGGGGGGAACAGATACGCAGTATTTT.